Listed here is a single TCR beta chain. The data originate from a study of monozygotic twins with inflammatory bowel disease. From its re-call of the 5' RACE reads, TCRdb lists each CDR3 protein once, without DNA. This table holds 400,000 to 500,000 distinct CDR3 sequences. The CDR3 totals 14 residues. Germline values: CDR1 SGHDT, CDR2 YYEEEE. Sequencing was carried out using blood. This sequence originates from a human donor with ulcerative colitis or Crohn's disease, or a healthy co-twin of an affected twin (not recorded which). The V gene is TRBV5-6, the J gene TRBJ2-3; as DNA is missing, the TRBD1 call by TCRdb cannot be tested. CDR3 region: CASSDRGRKDTQYF.